The text below deals with one TCR beta chain. Its antigen is undetermined. The table came from immunoSEQ multiplex PCR; TCRdb's copy has only in-frame clones and leaves some out. The table includes 1.5 million to 2.5 million clones, about 95% detected once. The sample belongs to a study of shared clonotypes between healthy human individuals. Study-level points and caveats: Naive subsets typically showed greater estimated richness than memory subsets.

It was CD45RO-negative cells, positively selected for CCR7, that made up naive CD8 cells, with terminally differentiated effector memory CD45RA+ cells excluded. This receptor was taken from a man in his late teens or twenties in good health. The sample consisted of naive CD8+ T cells sorted from blood.

The CDR3: CASSVPGQGFDAYGYTF. CDR3 DNA: TGTGCCAGCAGCGTACCGGGACAGGGTTTCGATGCCTATGGCTACACCTTC. The chain couples TRBV11-2 to TRBJ1-2; 9 bases map to TRBD1. Losses at the gene ends were 5 bases for V and 4 bases for J; bases not matched to a gene: 14. The CDR3 has 17 amino acids. Germline values: CDR1 SGHAT, CDR2 FQNNGV.